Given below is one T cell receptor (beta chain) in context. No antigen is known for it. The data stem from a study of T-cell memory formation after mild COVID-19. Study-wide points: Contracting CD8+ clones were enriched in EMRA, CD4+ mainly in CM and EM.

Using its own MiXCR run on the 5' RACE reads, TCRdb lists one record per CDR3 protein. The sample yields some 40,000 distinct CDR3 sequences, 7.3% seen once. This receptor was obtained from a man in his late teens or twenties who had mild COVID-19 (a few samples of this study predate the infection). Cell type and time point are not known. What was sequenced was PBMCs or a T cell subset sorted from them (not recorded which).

This CDR3 reads CSASETGVNSPLHF. CDR3 nucleotides: TGCAGTGCTAGCGAGACAGGGGTCAATTCACCCCTCCACTTT. The rearrangement uses TRBV20-1 and TRBJ1-6, with 8 bases matching TRBD1. V was pared by 3 bases and J by 7 bases, with 5 bases of the junction left unmatched. This CDR3 has 14 residues. Germline CDR1 is DFQATT and CDR2 is SNEGSKA (reference sequence).